The 19 T cell receptor beta chains given below trace back to one sample, sequenced in a study of T cell repertoires in cytomegalovirus infection. Their target antigens are unknown. Using its own MiXCR run on the reads, TCRdb lists one record per CDR3 protein. The top ten hold roughly two fifths of the sample, which has 400,000 to 600,000 distinct CDR3 sequences, about 39% seen once. Source: cultured PBMCs, taken from culture after CMV antigen stimulation. Every receptor here comes from a human donor in good health (CMV status not recorded). Some clones in this sample may be carry-over from other donors' samples.

V and J are TRBV19 and TRBJ2-7; D is perhaps TRBD2 (6 bases). The CDR3 is 14 amino acids. Germline loops: CDR1 LNHDA, CDR2 SQIVND (reference sequence). V was shortened by 3 bases and J by 1 base, with 10 bases between the two germline ends. The CDR3 DNA is TGTGCCAGTAGTATGTCTAGCGCTTCCTACGAGCAGTACTTC. Protein: CASSMSSASYEQYF.

V gene TRBV6-2 or TRBV6-3 combines with J gene TRBJ2-3, with 8 positions matching TRBD1. After removal of 6 bases from V and 11 bases from J, the junction contained 13 bases not matched to a gene. The CDR3 loop spans 14 amino acids. Per germline, CDR1 MNHEY and CDR2 SVGEGT. The CDR3 sequence is CASSYLRRDRRQYF. The CDR3 coding sequence is TGTGCCAGCAGCTACCTTCGGAGGGACAGGAGGCAGTATTTT.

This clonotype appeared a single time. The chain employs TRBV2 and TRBJ2-1; 7 bases map to TRBD1. Germline CDR1 SNHLY, CDR2 FYNNEI. The trim removed 6 bases at V and 7 bases at J, leaving 6 bases unmatched. The CDR3 covers 13 residues. CDR3 coding DNA: TGTGCCAGCAGAGAAAACAGGGGTAATGAGCAGTTCTTC. This sequence encodes CASRENRGNEQFF. Based on the CDR3 plus reference TRBV2 and TRBJ2-1, the full variable domain is EPEVTQTPSHQVTQMGQEVILRCVPISNHLYFYWYRQILGQKVEFLVSFYNNEISEKSEIFDDQFSVERPDGSNFTLKIRSTKLEDSAMYFCASRENRGNEQFFGPGTRLTVL.

This clonotype has a handful of counts. The rearrangement uses TRBV2 and TRBJ2-1; D not certain. From germline, CDR1 is SNHLY and CDR2 FYNNEI. With 6 bases removed from V and 1 base from J, the gap between germline ends came to 7 bases. CDR3 length: 13 residues. The CDR3 here is CASRGLSYNEQFF. As DNA, the CDR3 is TGTGCCAGCAGAGGCCTATCCTACAATGAGCAGTTCTTC.

The chain recombines TRBV27 with TRBJ2-4, with D possibly being TRBD2 (6 bases). Trimming shortened V by 1 base and J by 5 bases, and 9 bases separated the two germline ends. There are 14 residues in the CDR3. The germline gives CDR1 MNHEY, CDR2 SMNVEV (reference sequence). Here the CDR3 DNA reads TGTGCCAGCAGTTTATTAGGAGGGCAAAACATTCAGTACTTC. Amino acids: CASSLLGGQNIQYF.

This clonotype was found a few times. The chain has TRBV7-8 and TRBJ2-5; D could derive from TRBD1 or TRBD2 (5 bases each). The CDR3 runs 15 residues. The V gene's germline CDR1 is SGHVS and CDR2 FQNEAQ. V lost 4 bases, J lost 3 bases, and 15 bases lay in between. Written as DNA, the CDR3 is TGTGCCAGCAGCTACCCCGGGGCTGCTAAAGAGACCCAGTACTTC. Its translation: CASSYPGAAKETQYF.

This clonotype has at least ten counts. CDR3 in DNA: TGTGCCATCCCCGACCCGGGTAACAGATATGGCTACACCTTC. Amino acids: CAIPDPGNRYGYTF. The rearrangement uses TRBV7-2 and TRBJ1-2; no reliable D call. This CDR3 comprises 14 residues. Trimming stripped 10 bases from V and 5 bases from J, with 20 bases between. Germline CDR1 is SGHTA and CDR2 is FQGNSA.

The J gene is TRBJ1-1, the V gene TRBV7-6, with D tentatively TRBD1 (6 bases). Germline loops: CDR1 SGHVS, CDR2 FNYEAQ. Trimming took off 2 bases at V and 1 base at J, with 20 bases between the two ends. The CDR3 sequence is 18 residues long. The CDR3: CASSLKGTRGKGNTEAFF. The CDR3 DNA sequence: TGTGCCAGCAGCTTAAAGGGGACTAGGGGGAAGGGGAACACTGAAGCTTTCTTT.

The chain is built from TRBV11-3 and TRBJ2-3, with D hard to call. Germline CDR1 and CDR2: SGHNT and YENEEA. V lost 3 bases and J lost 1, with 8 bases in between. This CDR3 region has 14 residues. The DNA for the CDR3 is TGTGCCAGCAGCTTTAGAGAAGGCACAGATACGCAGTATTTT. This gives the protein CASSFREGTDTQYF. Full variable domain (missing parts from reference TRBV11-3 and TRBJ2-3): EAGVVQSPRYKIIEKKQPVAFWCNPISGHNTLYWYLQNLGQGPELLIRYENEEAVDDSQLPKDRFSAERLKGVDSTLKIQPAELGDSAVYLCASSFREGTDTQYFGPGTRLTVL.

This clonotype was found many times. CDR3 loop: CASLRGGIEETQYF. For the CDR3, the DNA is TGTGCCAGCCTCCGGGGGGGCATTGAAGAGACCCAGTACTTC. The rearrangement joins TRBV7-2 to TRBJ2-5; TRBD2 matches at 8 bases. Trimming took 8 bases from V and 3 from J; bases not matched to a gene: 8. Per germline, CDR1 SGHTA and CDR2 FQGNSA. This CDR3 has 14 amino acids.

This clonotype was detected only a few times. CDR3 residues: CASSVGNEQFF. The CDR3 nucleotides are TGTGCCAGTAGTGTAGGGAATGAGCAGTTCTTC. The genes are TRBV19 and TRBJ2-1, with D unclear. Germline CDR1 LNHDA, CDR2 SQIVND (reference sequence). This CDR3 has 11 amino acids. Trimming removed 5 bases at V and 7 bases at J, with 6 bases between. Full variable domain (outside the CDR3, taken from reference TRBV19 and TRBJ2-1): DGGITQSPKYLFRKEGQNVTLSCEQNLNHDAMYWYRQDPGQGLRLIYYSQIVNDFQKGDIAEGYSVSREKKESFPLTVTSAQKNPTAFYLCASSVGNEQFFGPGTRLTVL.

This sequence joins TRBV2 and TRBJ2-1; 10 bases agree with TRBD2. The CDR3 length is 14 residues. Per germline, CDR1 SNHLY and CDR2 FYNNEI. The J segment lost 6 bases and the V segment lost 4 bases, leaving 3 bases of the junction unmatched. The CDR3 DNA is TGTGCCAGCAGTGTCGCTAGCGGGGGCAATGAGCAGTTCTTC. It yields the protein CASSVASGGNEQFF.

The V gene is TRBV7-2, the J gene TRBJ1-3; the D is unclear. The CDR3 runs 14 residues. With 1 base removed from V and 0 bases from J, the gap between germline ends came to 4 bases. CDR1 and CDR2 (germline): SGHTA, FQGNSA. The CDR3 region is CASSLVGSGNTIYF. The CDR3 coding sequence is TGTGCCAGCAGCTTAGTCGGCTCTGGAAACACCATATATTTT.

This sequence joins TRBV18 and TRBJ2-3, with D unclear. CDR3 length equals 15 residues. The V and J ends lost 2 bases and 1 base respectively, with 10 bases between them. CDR1 is KGHSH and CDR2 is LQKENI in the germline V gene. CDR3 amino acids: CASSPRQERTDTQYF. In nucleotides, the CDR3 is TGTGCCAGCTCACCAAGGCAGGAACGCACAGATACGCAGTATTTT.

V and J are TRBV7-6 and TRBJ2-2; no reliable D call. Between the trimmed V and J ends, which lost 5 bases and 10 bases, there was a span of 11 bases. The germline gives CDR1 SGHVS, CDR2 FNYEAQ. The CDR3 length is 12 residues. CDR3 residues: CASSPLKEELFF. In DNA form, the CDR3 reads TGTGCCAGCAGCCCGCTAAAGGAGGAGCTGTTTTTT.

J is TRBJ2-2 and V is TRBV10-3; a possible D gene is TRBD2 (6 bases). CDR1 and CDR2 (germline): ENHRY, SYGVKD. This CDR3 is built from 15 residues. The V and J ends lost 11 bases and 2 bases respectively, with 18 bases between them. The CDR3 DNA reads TGTGCCCCCTCGTCACGGAGGGAAAACACCGGGGAGCTGTTTTTT. Encoded protein: CAPSSRRENTGELFF.

The V call is TRBV28, the J call TRBJ2-5; 8 positions match TRBD2. V gave up 6 bases and J gave up 5 bases; unmatched junction bases: 8. This CDR3 spans 14 amino acids. Germline V gene sequence: CDR1 MDHEN, CDR2 SYDVKM. The chain's CDR3 is CASRPGGAGETQYF. The DNA of the CDR3 is TGTGCCAGCAGGCCGGGAGGGGCGGGGGAGACCCAGTACTTC.

The V call is TRBV5-4, the J call TRBJ2-5; D might be TRBD2 (6 bases). V lost 1 base and J lost 5, with 15 bases in between. The germline CDR1 and CDR2 sequences are SGHNT and YYREEE (reference sequence). The CDR3 sequence is 15 residues long. The CDR3 sequence: CASSLKVASEETQYF. CDR3 bases: TGTGCCAGCAGCTTGAAGGTCGCTAGCGAGGAGACCCAGTACTTC.

The V gene is TRBV20-1, the J gene TRBJ1-1; possible D gene TRBD1, 6 bases. The CDR3 is 12 residues long. Trimming removed 4 bases at V and 10 bases at J, with 16 bases between. Germline V gives CDR1 DFQATT, CDR2 SNEGSKA (reference sequence). The CDR3 region is CSAIFYVRGAFF. In DNA form, the CDR3 reads TGCAGTGCTATTTTTTATGTCAGGGGAGCTTTCTTT.